The clone carrying this TCR beta chain occurred once. Its antigen is not known. Deep-level settings were used for running the assay. Every subset had its genomic DNA shared out evenly among several immunoSEQ plates. Generated by immunoSEQ multiplex PCR, the TCRdb table keeps only in-frame clones and is missing some. The sample lists some 1,100,000 clones; 70% to 80% were seen once. The data were obtained in a study of shared clonotypes between healthy human individuals. Broader study findings: The expectation was that sequencing depth would affect clonotype sharing among donors. Relative to clonotypes present in all four donors, those not shared had lower generation probabilities.

Per the germline V gene, CDR1 is SGHRS and CDR2 is YFSETQ. The junction had 7 bases not matched to a gene; V was cut back by 3 bases and J by 1 base. CDR3 length: 16 residues. The chain carries TRBV5-1 and TRBJ2-3; 8 bases are a match to TRBD2. The origin of this receptor is a man between 18 and 35 years old in good health. Some clones in this sample may be carry-over from other donors' samples. Material: memory CD4+ T cells from PBMCs. Stated subset: CD45RA-negative fraction. CDR3: CASSYSGTRGTDTQYF. The DNA of the CDR3 is TGCGCCAGCAGCTACTCCGGGACTAGGGGCACAGATACGCAGTATTTT.